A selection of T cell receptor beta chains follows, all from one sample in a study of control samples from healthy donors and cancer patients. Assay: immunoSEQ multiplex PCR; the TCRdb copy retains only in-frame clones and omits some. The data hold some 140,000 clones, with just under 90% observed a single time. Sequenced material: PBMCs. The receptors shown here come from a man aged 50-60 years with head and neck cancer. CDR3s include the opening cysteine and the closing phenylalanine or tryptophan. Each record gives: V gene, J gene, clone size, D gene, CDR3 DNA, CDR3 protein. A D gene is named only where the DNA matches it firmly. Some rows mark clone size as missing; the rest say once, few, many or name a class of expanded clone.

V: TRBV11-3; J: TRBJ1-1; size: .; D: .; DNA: TGTGCCAGCAGGCCGAGGGGGAGCACTGAAGCTTTCTTT; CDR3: CASRPRGSTEAFF
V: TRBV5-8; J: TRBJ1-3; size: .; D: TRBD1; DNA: TGTGCCAGCAGTTTTACAGGGGCCGGAAACACCATATATTTT; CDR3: CASSFTGAGNTIYF
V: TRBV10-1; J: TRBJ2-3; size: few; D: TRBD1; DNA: TGCGCCAGCAGTGAGAGACAGGGGGGTACGCAGTATTTT; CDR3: CASSERQGGTQYF
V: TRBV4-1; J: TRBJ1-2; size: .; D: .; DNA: TGCGCCAGCAGCCAAGTAAGCATGAAAGCTAACTATGGCTACACCTTC; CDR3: CASSQVSMKANYGYTF
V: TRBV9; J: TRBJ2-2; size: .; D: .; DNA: TGTGCCAGCAGCAAGGACAGCTCCACCGGGGAGCTGTTTTTT; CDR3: CASSKDSSTGELFF
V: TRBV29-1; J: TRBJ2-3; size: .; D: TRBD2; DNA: TGCAGCGTCCCGGGACTAGCGGGATCCGCAGATACGCAGTATTTT; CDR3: CSVPGLAGSADTQYF
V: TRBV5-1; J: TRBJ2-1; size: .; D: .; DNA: TGCGCCAGCAGCCCAGCCCGGGATGAGCAGTTCTTC; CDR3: CASSPARDEQFF
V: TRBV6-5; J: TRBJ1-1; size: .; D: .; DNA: TGTGCCAGCAGTTACTCGACAGCCCTGAACACTGAAGCTTTCTTT; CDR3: CASSYSTALNTEAFF
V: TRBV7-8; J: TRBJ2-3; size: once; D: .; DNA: TGTGCCAGCAGCTTAACGGCGGGCTTCACAGATACGCAGTATTTT; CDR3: CASSLTAGFTDTQYF
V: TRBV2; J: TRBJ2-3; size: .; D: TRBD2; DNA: TGTGCCAGCAGAGTCATAGCGGGATGGGGGGATACGCAGTATTTT; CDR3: CASRVIAGWGDTQYF
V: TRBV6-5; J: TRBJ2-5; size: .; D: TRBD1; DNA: TGTGCCAACCAACAGGGGCCAGGGGAGACCCAGTACTTC; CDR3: CANQQGPGETQYF
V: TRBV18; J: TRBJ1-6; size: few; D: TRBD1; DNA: TGTGCCAGCTCACGACCGGACAGGGGCCGAGGGGGTTCACCCCTCCACTTT; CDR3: CASSRPDRGRGGSPLHF
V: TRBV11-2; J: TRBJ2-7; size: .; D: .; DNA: TGTGCCAGCAGCTTAGCGTACGGCGAGCAGTACTTC; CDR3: CASSLAYGEQYF
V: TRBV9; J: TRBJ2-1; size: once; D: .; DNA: TGTGCCAGCAGCGTAGATGGGGCTCACTACAATGAGCAGTTCTTC; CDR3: CASSVDGAHYNEQFF
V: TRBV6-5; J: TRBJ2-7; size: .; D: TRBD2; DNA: TGTGCCAGTTATCCCGGGACTACGACCTCCTACGAGCAGTACTTC; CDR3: CASYPGTTTSYEQYF
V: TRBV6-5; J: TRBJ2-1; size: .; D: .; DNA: TGTGCCAGCAGTTTGAATGGGGGATACAATGAGCAGTTCTTC; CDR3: CASSLNGGYNEQFF
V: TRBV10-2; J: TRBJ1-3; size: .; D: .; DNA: TGCGCCAGCGTCGGGAGTTTTTCTGGAAACACCATATATTTT; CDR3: CASVGSFSGNTIYF
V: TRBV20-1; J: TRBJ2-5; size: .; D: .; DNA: TGCAGTGCTAGTCCTCTGTATCACATTGGACAAGAGACCCAGTACTTC; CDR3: CSASPLYHIGQETQYF
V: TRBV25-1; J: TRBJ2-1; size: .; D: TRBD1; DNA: TGTGCCAGCAGTGAGCCGGGACAGGAACTTAATGAGCAGTTCTTC; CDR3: CASSEPGQELNEQFF
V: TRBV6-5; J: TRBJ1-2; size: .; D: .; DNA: TGTGCCAGCAGAGTTAACCAGGTTCTTACTGATGGCTACACCTTC; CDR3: CASRVNQVLTDGYTF
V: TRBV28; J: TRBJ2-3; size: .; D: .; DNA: TGTGCCAGCAGTTCAGCAGCGGATACTAGCACAGATACGCAGTATTTT; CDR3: CASSSAADTSTDTQYF
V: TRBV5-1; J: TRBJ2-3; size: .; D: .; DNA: TGCGCCAGCAGCTTGAGTACAGATACGCAGTATTTT; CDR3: CASSLSTDTQYF
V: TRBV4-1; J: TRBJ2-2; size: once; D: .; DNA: TGCGCCAGCAGCCCTTCCCCGGCTTTGAACACCGGGGAGCTGTTTTTT; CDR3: CASSPSPALNTGELFF
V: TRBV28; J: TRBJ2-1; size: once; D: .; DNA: TGTGCCAGCATCCTAGGGGCCCCCGATTACAATGAGCAGTTCTTC; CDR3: CASILGAPDYNEQFF
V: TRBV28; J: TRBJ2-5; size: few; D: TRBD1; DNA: TGTGCCAGCAGTCCGGGTATGGGAACAGGGGGCCAAGAGACCCAGTACTTC; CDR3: CASSPGMGTGGQETQYF
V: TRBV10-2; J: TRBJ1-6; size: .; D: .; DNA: TGCGCCAGCAGTATTACGGGCGATAATTCACCCCTCCACTTT; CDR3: CASSITGDNSPLHF
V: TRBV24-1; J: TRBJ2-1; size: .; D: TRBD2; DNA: TGTGCCACCAGTGAATCTAGCGGGAGGTATAATGAGCAGTTCTTC; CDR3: CATSESSGRYNEQFF
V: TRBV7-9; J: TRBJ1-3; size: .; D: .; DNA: TGTGCCAGCAGCTTAGAAACCTGGAGCTCTGGAAACACCATATATTTT; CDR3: CASSLETWSSGNTIYF